This T cell receptor beta chain was obtained from a study of control samples from healthy donors and cancer patients. The protocol was immunoSEQ multiplex PCR, while the TCRdb copy is restricted to in-frame clones and leaves out a portion. The sample includes under 150,000 clones, roughly 84% of them seen just once. Deletions cut 3 bases from V and 7 bases from J, with 9 bases between. This CDR3 has 13 amino acids. Per germline, CDR1 SEHNR and CDR2 FQNEAQ (reference sequence). This clone was observed a single time. Sequencing was performed on blood. The V gene is TRBV7-9, the J gene TRBJ1-4, with D unclear. The TCR comes from a man between 35 and 55 years old in good health. The CDR3 reads CASSFSGIEKLFF. The CDR3 DNA reads as TGTGCCAGCAGCTTCTCGGGGATTGAAAAACTGTTTTTT.